The rows below give T cell receptor beta chains drawn from one sample of a study of blood T cell repertoires in COVID-19. The table came from immunoSEQ multiplex PCR; TCRdb's copy has only in-frame clones and leaves some out. The sample has fewer than 350,000 clones, 70% to 90% seen once; the top ten hold about 1.9%. The sequencing sample was made of peripheral blood. The receptor source for this set is a woman in her 30s who had recovered from COVID-19. Both conserved end residues are part of each CDR3. The D gene is left open where the match is weak. Part of the rows lack a size; the others show once, few, many or a class for expanded clones.

clone_size	v_call	d_call	cdr3_length	j_call	cdr3_aa	cdr3_nt
-	TRBV28	-	17	TRBJ2-7	CASSLWPPLGPPYEQYF	TGTGCCAGCAGTTTATGGCCCCCGTTGGGCCCACCATACGAGCAGTACTTC
-	TRBV29-1	TRBD2	14	TRBJ2-3	CSVGSGSFTDTQYF	TGCAGCGTTGGTAGCGGGAGTTTTACAGATACGCAGTATTTT
-	TRBV29-1	TRBD1	11	TRBJ1-2	CSVETGIGYTF	TGCAGCGTAGAGACAGGGATCGGCTACACCTTC
-	TRBV20-1	-	16	TRBJ2-7	CSASPRGTEGTYEQYF	TGCAGTGCTAGTCCCCGAGGGACGGAGGGAACCTACGAGCAGTACTTC
-	TRBV7-9	TRBD1	15	TRBJ1-1	CASRNRDRGDTEAFF	TGTGCCAGCAGAAACCGGGACAGGGGAGATACTGAAGCTTTCTTT
-	TRBV4-2	TRBD2	17	TRBJ2-5	CASSQGLAGGPQETQYF	TGTGCCAGCAGCCAGGGACTAGCGGGAGGGCCCCAAGAGACCCAGTACTTC
-	TRBV30	-	14	TRBJ1-1	CAWYRGRVNTEAFF	TGTGCCTGGTACCGCGGGAGGGTAAACACTGAAGCTTTCTTT
-	TRBV5-6	-	13	TRBJ1-5	CASSPGQNQPQHF	TGTGCCAGCAGCCCCGGACAGAATCAGCCCCAGCATTTT
-	TRBV7-3	TRBD2	15	TRBJ2-1	CASSYSGSTYNEQFF	TGTGCCAGCAGCTATAGCGGGAGCACCTACAATGAGCAGTTCTTC
-	TRBV5-5	TRBD1	16	TRBJ1-4	CASSLGSGRGQEKLFF	TGTGCCAGCAGCTTGGGGTCGGGCAGGGGGCAGGAAAAACTGTTTTTT
-	TRBV18	TRBD1	14	TRBJ1-1	CASSPGQANTEAFF	TGTGCCAGCTCCCCGGGACAGGCGAACACTGAAGCTTTCTTT
-	TRBV11-3	-	12	TRBJ2-7	CASSLGLSEQYF	TGTGCCAGCAGCTTAGGCCTTAGCGAGCAGTACTTC
few	TRBV6-5	TRBD2	15	TRBJ2-2	CASSSLAGEAGELFF	TGTGCCAGCAGTTCACTAGCGGGGGAAGCCGGGGAGCTGTTTTTT
-	TRBV5-1	-	14	TRBJ1-1	CASSLPDRNTEAFF	TGCGCCAGCAGCTTGCCGGACAGAAACACTGAAGCTTTCTTT
-	TRBV6-5	-	15	TRBJ1-6	CASRSSGSQNSPLHF	TGTGCCAGCAGGTCTTCCGGGAGTCAAAATTCACCCCTCCACTTT
once	TRBV30	-	14	TRBJ2-7	CAWSQGQGPNEQYF	TGTGCCTGGAGCCAAGGGCAGGGGCCCAACGAGCAGTACTTC
-	TRBV6-1	-	11	TRBJ2-7	CASSDTYEQYF	TGTGCCAGCAGTGACACCTACGAGCAGTACTTC
-	TRBV9	-	13	TRBJ2-3	CASSVGAVDTQYF	TGTGCCAGCAGCGTAGGGGCAGTAGATACGCAGTATTTT
-	TRBV30	-	12	TRBJ1-1	CAWGQMNTEAFF	TGTGCCTGGGGACAGATGAACACTGAAGCTTTCTTT
few	TRBV2	TRBD1	15	TRBJ1-3	CASSDQGQGGNTIYF	TGTGCCAGCAGTGATCAGGGACAGGGAGGAAACACCATATATTTT
-	TRBV20-1	-	10	TRBJ1-2	CSATVVGYTF	TGCAGTGCTACAGTTGTTGGCTACACCTTC
-	TRBV29-1	-	14	TRBJ2-2	CSVVVRGSTGELFF	TGCAGCGTTGTAGTACGGGGTAGCACCGGGGAGCTGTTTTTT
-	TRBV6-6	TRBD1	16	TRBJ1-1	CASTRNRDRGGTEAFF	TGTGCCAGCACCCGGAACCGGGACAGGGGAGGGACTGAAGCTTTCTTT
-	TRBV12-3/TRBV12-4	-	12	TRBJ2-7	CASSPPTYEQYF	TGTGCCAGCAGCCCCCCCACCTACGAGCAGTACTTC
once	TRBV5-4	-	13	TRBJ1-2	CASSQGYNYGYTF	TGTGCCAGCAGCCAGGGGTATAACTATGGCTACACCTTC
-	TRBV7-9	-	13	TRBJ1-2	CASRQYREYGYTF	TGTGCCAGCAGGCAGTATCGGGAATATGGCTACACCTTC
-	TRBV6-5	-	12	TRBJ1-2	CASSTNRRDYTF	TGTGCCAGCAGTACAAACAGACGTGACTACACCTTC
-	TRBV29-1	TRBD1	13	TRBJ1-4	CSGTGAGGEKLFF	TGCAGCGGAACCGGGGCAGGGGGTGAAAAACTGTTTTTT
-	TRBV3-1/TRBV3-2	-	16	TRBJ2-6	CASSQGGFSGANVLTF	TGTGCCAGCAGCCAAGGGGGCTTCTCTGGGGCCAACGTCCTGACTTTC
-	TRBV24-1	TRBD2	18	TRBJ2-2	CATSDLGLAGANTGELFF	TGTGCCACCAGTGATCTTGGACTAGCGGGAGCGAACACCGGGGAGCTGTTTTTT
many	TRBV2	-	15	TRBJ2-6	CASSEWGAGANVLTF	TGTGCCAGCAGTGAGTGGGGGGCTGGGGCCAACGTCCTGACTTTC
-	TRBV4-3	TRBD2	19	TRBJ2-1	CASSQNPPGLAGEINEQFF	TGCGCCAGCAGCCAAAACCCACCGGGACTAGCGGGAGAAATTAATGAGCAGTTCTTC
-	TRBV20-1	-	11	TRBJ1-2	CSASSVKGYTF	TGCAGTGCTAGCAGTGTCAAGGGCTACACCTTC
-	TRBV6-5	-	13	TRBJ2-6	CASSSRGANVLTF	TGTGCCAGCAGTAGCAGGGGAGCCAACGTCCTGACTTTC
-	TRBV6-6	-	13	TRBJ1-1	CASSPGGAAEAFF	TGTGCCAGCAGTCCGGGAGGGGCCGCTGAAGCTTTCTTT
few	TRBV12-3/TRBV12-4	-	13	TRBJ1-5	CASGSRRSQPQHF	TGTGCCAGTGGGTCGCGTAGGAGCCAGCCCCAGCATTTT
-	TRBV5-6	-	15	TRBJ2-7	CASSYEALPLYEQYF	TGTGCCAGCAGCTATGAGGCCCTGCCTCTCTACGAGCAGTACTTC
-	TRBV28	-	13	TRBJ1-1	CASSRAMNTEAFF	TGTGCCAGCAGCAGGGCAATGAACACTGAAGCTTTCTTT
-	TRBV6-5	TRBD1	14	TRBJ1-1	CASSYTTGDTEAFF	TGTGCCAGCAGTTACACGACAGGGGACACTGAAGCTTTCTTT
-	TRBV19	TRBD1	15	TRBJ2-1	CASGRQGVSYNEQFF	TGTGCCAGTGGGAGACAGGGGGTCTCCTACAATGAGCAGTTCTTC
-	TRBV4-1	-	17	TRBJ1-4	CASSQPSVGLRNEKLFF	TGCGCCAGCAGCCAACCCTCGGTCGGACTCAGGAATGAAAAACTGTTTTTT
-	TRBV5-1	TRBD2	15	TRBJ2-1	CASSILAGAEGEQFF	TGCGCCAGCAGCATACTAGCGGGAGCGGAGGGTGAGCAGTTCTTC
-	TRBV5-4	TRBD2	16	TRBJ2-5	CASSLRWREGPETQYF	TGTGCCAGCAGCTTACGGTGGCGGGAGGGCCCAGAGACCCAGTACTTC
-	TRBV6-5	TRBD1	12	TRBJ2-1	CASRTGYNEQFF	TGTGCCAGCAGGACAGGGTACAATGAGCAGTTCTTC
-	TRBV2	-	18	TRBJ2-6	CASKAVVGIGSGANVLTF	TGTGCCAGCAAGGCAGTCGTGGGCATCGGAAGTGGGGCCAACGTCCTGACTTTC
-	TRBV27	TRBD1	17	TRBJ2-2	CASSLSLTGTPTGELFF	TGTGCCAGCAGTTTAAGTCTGACAGGGACCCCCACCGGGGAGCTGTTTTTT
-	TRBV6-5	-	15	TRBJ1-5	CASSQKPLSNQPQHF	TGTGCCAGCAGCCAGAAACCTCTTAGCAATCAGCCCCAGCATTTT
few	TRBV15	TRBD1	14	TRBJ1-1	CATSRDQGTGIAFF	TGTGCCACCAGCAGAGATCAAGGGACAGGGATTGCTTTCTTT
once	TRBV5-6	-	14	TRBJ2-5	CASSFWGAQETQYF	TGTGCCAGCAGCTTCTGGGGCGCACAAGAGACCCAGTACTTC
-	TRBV28	TRBD2	15	TRBJ2-1	CASSFILAGDNEQFF	TGTGCCAGCAGTTTCATTCTAGCGGGAGACAATGAGCAGTTCTTC
-	TRBV4-2	TRBD2	16	TRBJ2-2	CASSQPQRGNTGELFF	TGTGCCAGCAGCCAACCCCAGCGGGGGAACACCGGGGAGCTGTTTTTT
few	TRBV14	TRBD1	16	TRBJ2-2	CASSRQTGGGTGELFF	TGTGCCAGCAGCCGACAGACAGGGGGCGGAACCGGGGAGCTGTTTTTT
-	TRBV29-1	-	14	TRBJ2-3	CSVVFVGGSGTQYF	TGCAGCGTCGTTTTCGTAGGGGGTTCAGGTACGCAGTATTTT
-	TRBV5-1	-	13	TRBJ2-7	CASSSPPGYEQYF	TGCGCCAGCAGCTCCCCCCCAGGGTACGAGCAGTACTTC
-	TRBV7-8	TRBD2	15	TRBJ2-5	CASSLLADLQETQYF	TGTGCCAGCAGCTTACTAGCGGACCTCCAAGAGACCCAGTACTTC